These 28 T cell receptor beta chains share one sample of origin, sequenced in a study of shared clonotypes between healthy human individuals. Sequenced by immunoSEQ multiplex PCR; TCRdb stores in-frame clones only, minus some. The table includes around 2,000,000 clones, about 93% detected once. It was CD45RO-negative cells, positively selected for CCR7, that made up naive CD8 cells, with terminally differentiated effector memory CD45RA+ cells excluded. Sequenced input: naive CD8+ T cells from PBMCs. The receptor set was obtained from a man younger than 30 in good health. Some clones in this sample may be carry-over from other donors' samples.

This rearrangement joins TRBV7-9 to TRBJ1-1; 7 bases map to TRBD1. The CDR3 spans 16 residues. Germline CDR1 and CDR2: SEHNR and FQNEAQ (reference sequence). With 2 bases clipped from V and 1 base from J, the junction kept 7 bases outside the gene matches. The CDR3 loop is CASSLRQGSENTEAFF. CDR3 coding DNA: TGTGCCAGCAGCTTAAGACAGGGATCCGAGAACACTGAAGCTTTCTTT. Based on the CDR3 plus reference TRBV7-9 and TRBJ1-1, the full variable domain is DTGVSQNPRHKITKRGQNVTFRCDPISEHNRLYWYRQTLGQGPEFLTYFQNEAQLEKSRLLSDRFSAERPKGSFSTLEIQRTEQGDSAMYLCASSLRQGSENTEAFFGQGTRLTVV.

V usage is TRBV11-2 and J usage is TRBJ1-5; D is uncertain. This CDR3 comprises 15 residues. Trimming removed 0 bases at V and 2 bases at J, with 8 bases between. Per germline, CDR1 SGHAT and CDR2 FQNNGV. The CDR3 nucleotides are TGTGCCAGCAGCTTAGAATCGTTTGGCAATCAGCCCCAGCATTTT. The encoded protein is CASSLESFGNQPQHF.

The chain recombines TRBV21-1 with TRBJ1-1. TRBV21-1 is flagged as a pseudogene. This CDR3 spans 14 amino acids. CDR3 loop: CARTLPELNTEAFF. CDR3 nucleotide sequence: TGTGCCAGGACCCTCCCCGAGCTGAACACTGAAGCTTTCTTT.

The rearrangement uses TRBV11-2 and TRBJ2-3; no firm D call. Germline V gene data show CDR1 as SGHAT and CDR2 as FQNNGV. Trimming took off 6 bases at V and 5 bases at J, with 12 bases between the two ends. The CDR3 extends over 13 amino acids. In DNA, the CDR3 is TGTGCCAGCAGACCCACCCTTCAAGATACGCAGTATTTT. Translation: CASRPTLQDTQYF.

This chain links TRBV19 with TRBJ2-7; D is perhaps TRBD2 (5 bases). V lost 3 bases and J lost 6, with 18 bases in between. From germline, CDR1 is LNHDA and CDR2 SQIVND (reference sequence). CDR3 size: 15 residues. CDR3 in amino acids: CASSISGTGWGEQYF. CDR3 bases: TGTGCCAGTAGTATTTCGGGAACCGGATGGGGCGAGCAGTACTTC.

This rearrangement joins TRBV7-9 to TRBJ2-2; 8 bases fit TRBD2. Germline V gives CDR1 SEHNR, CDR2 FQNEAQ (reference sequence). This CDR3 contains 17 residues. V lost 5 bases to trimming and J lost 7 bases; unmatched junction nucleotides: 15. CDR3 sequence reads: CASSPSRTSYILGELFF. CDR3 nucleotide sequence: TGTGCCAGCAGCCCCTCTAGGACTAGCTACATTCTCGGGGAGCTGTTTTTT.

The chain uses TRBV14 and TRBJ2-7; D not resolved. V gave up 3 bases and J gave up 6 bases, with 12 bases separating them. Germline V gene sequence: CDR1 SGHDN, CDR2 FVKESK. This CDR3 has 13 residues. CDR3 sequence reads: CASSQGLIAEQYF. The DNA for the CDR3 is TGTGCCAGCAGCCAGGGCCTAATAGCCGAGCAGTACTTC.

The gene calls are TRBV29-1 and TRBJ2-7; 8 nucleotides match TRBD2. CDR1 is SQVTM and CDR2 is ANQGSEA in the germline V gene. CDR3 length equals 15 residues. With V trimmed by 1 base and J by 0 bases, 5 bases remained unmatched. The CDR3 DNA follows: TGCAGCGTTGAAGGGACGGGAGGGCGCTCCTACGAGCAGTACTTC. Amino acid sequence: CSVEGTGGRSYEQYF.

This clone has only one observation. This rearrangement joins TRBV5-4 to TRBJ2-1, with D perhaps matching TRBD2 (6 bases). Trimming took off 4 bases at V and 4 bases at J, with 15 bases between the two ends. Germline CDR1 is SGHNT and CDR2 is YYREEE (reference sequence). The CDR3 has 15 residues. The DNA for the CDR3 is TGTGCCAGCAGCCTCCGGGACTGGTTATACAATGAGCAGTTCTTC. This translates into CASSLRDWLYNEQFF.

The V call is TRBV7-9, the J call TRBJ1-4; unclear D gene. Looked up from germline, CDR1 is SEHNR and CDR2 is FQNEAQ (reference sequence). The CDR3 length is 17 residues. V gave up 5 bases and J gave up 5 bases, with 21 bases separating them. The CDR3 region has the DNA TGTGCCAGCAGCCCTAATAGAGCCGGGATAGACAATGAAAAACTGTTTTTT. Protein product: CASSPNRAGIDNEKLFF.

The genes are TRBV7-2 and TRBJ2-7, with 11 bases lining up with TRBD1. The germline gives CDR1 SGHTA, CDR2 FQGNSA. The CDR3 runs 15 residues. V trimming: 1 base; J trimming: 9 bases; junction bases outside the gene matches: 8. CDR3 sequence (DNA): TGTGCCAGCAGCTTAGAGGGGACAGGGGGTGATGGGCAGTACTTC. Encoded protein: CASSLEGTGGDGQYF.

This clone is a singleton in its sample. J is TRBJ2-7 and V is TRBV11-2, with TRBD2 as a possible D gene (6 bases). Germline CDR1 and CDR2: SGHAT and FQNNGV. This CDR3 has 15 amino acids. Trimming took off 3 bases at V and 7 bases at J, with 19 bases between the two ends. Here the CDR3 DNA reads TGTGCCAGCAGCTTGGACCCGGGACTCCTGGGGGAGCAGTACTTC. This translates into CASSLDPGLLGEQYF.

This clone appeared a single time. The V gene is TRBV9, the J gene TRBJ2-5, with 10 bases that match TRBD2. The CDR3 spans 14 residues. The ends lost 7 bases at V and 2 bases at J; junction bases unmatched: 5. Germline lookup yields CDR1 SGDLS and CDR2 YYNGEE. CDR3 sequence reads: CASGSGRYQETQYF. As DNA, the CDR3 is TGTGCCAGCGGTAGCGGGAGGTATCAAGAGACCCAGTACTTC. Combining the CDR3 with reference TRBV9 and TRBJ2-5 gives the whole variable domain DSGVTQTPKHLITATGQRVTLRCSPRSGDLSVYWYQQSLDQGLQFLIQYYNGEERAKGNILERFSAQQFPDLHSELNLSSLELGDSALYFCASGSGRYQETQYFGPGTRLLVL.

The chain is built from TRBV19 and TRBJ1-2; D unresolved. The CDR3 sequence is 12 residues long. The germline gives CDR1 LNHDA, CDR2 SQIVND (reference sequence). Trimming removed 3 bases from V and 3 bases from J, with 5 bases in between. As DNA, the CDR3 is TGTGCCAGTAGTATTGATCACTATGGCTACACCTTC. Protein: CASSIDHYGYTF.

This clone has only one observation. The gene calls are TRBV9 and TRBJ2-1; 10 bases agree with TRBD2. The ends lost 2 bases at V and 2 bases at J; junction bases unmatched: 7. CDR3 length equals 17 residues. Germline lookup yields CDR1 SGDLS and CDR2 YYNGEE. The CDR3 protein is CASSVSGRAVTYNEQFF. In DNA, the CDR3 is TGTGCCAGCAGCGTGAGCGGGAGGGCCGTGACCTACAATGAGCAGTTCTTC. The full variable domain, completed using reference TRBV9 and TRBJ2-1, is DSGVTQTPKHLITATGQRVTLRCSPRSGDLSVYWYQQSLDQGLQFLIQYYNGEERAKGNILERFSAQQFPDLHSELNLSSLELGDSALYFCASSVSGRAVTYNEQFFGPGTRLTVL.

This clone was detected a few times. V usage is TRBV7-9 and J usage is TRBJ2-1, with TRBD2 identical over 12 bases. This CDR3 has 15 amino acids. Germline V gene data show CDR1 as SEHNR and CDR2 as FQNEAQ (reference sequence). The V and J ends lost 5 bases and 10 bases, in that order; junction bases with no gene match: 9. CDR3 residues: CASSKGLAGAREQFF. DNA for the CDR3: TGTGCCAGCAGCAAGGGACTAGCGGGTGCACGGGAGCAGTTCTTC.

Note on this clone: Other DNA sequences of this sample code for an identical CDR3. The gene calls are TRBV6-1 and TRBJ2-7; 12 bases align to TRBD2. The CDR3 sequence is 13 residues long. Trimming cost V 6 bases and J 3 bases; bases outside gene matches: 0. In germline, CDR1 is MNHNS, CDR2 SASEGT. The CDR3 sequence: CASRTSGSYEQYF. The CDR3 DNA sequence: TGTGCCAGCAGGACTAGCGGGAGCTACGAGCAGTACTTC.

V usage is TRBV28 and J usage is TRBJ1-5; 8 bases align to TRBD1. Germline V lookup: CDR1 MDHEN, CDR2 SYDVKM. This CDR3 region has 18 residues. With 3 bases clipped from V and 6 bases from J, the junction kept 16 bases outside the gene matches. CDR3 sequence reads: CASSFPGRTSGGFQPQHF. CDR3 DNA sequence: TGTGCCAGCAGTTTTCCGGGAAGAACATCAGGGGGCTTTCAGCCCCAGCATTTT.

The chain carries TRBV19 and TRBJ1-2; a weak D match, TRBD1 (5 bases). Trimming shortened V by 8 bases and J by 4 bases, and 26 bases separated the two germline ends. This CDR3 comprises 17 residues. The V gene's germline CDR1 is LNHDA and CDR2 SQIVND (reference sequence). The chain's CDR3 is CASAFGAMRPVSYGYTF. CDR3 DNA: TGTGCCAGTGCCTTTGGGGCGATGAGGCCAGTCTCCTATGGCTACACCTTC.

The rearrangement links TRBV4-3 to TRBJ2-1, with 8 bases aligning to TRBD1. V lost 1 base to trimming and J lost 9 bases; unmatched junction nucleotides: 2. The CDR3 runs to 13 residues. CDR1 LGHNA and CDR2 YSLEER come from the germline V gene. CDR3 in DNA: TGCGCCAGCAGCCAAGGACAGGGGAGTGAGCAGTTCTTC. It translates to CASSQGQGSEQFF.

The chain couples TRBV7-6 to TRBJ2-1, with unresolved D. CDR1 and CDR2 from the germline V gene are SGHVS and FNYEAQ. CDR3 length: 12 residues. The V gene lost 3 bases and the J gene lost 4 bases, with 4 bases spanning the gap. In DNA form, the CDR3 reads TGTGCCAGCAGCTTTGGTTACAATGAGCAGTTCTTC. Its translation: CASSFGYNEQFF.

The V gene is TRBV27, the J gene TRBJ1-1; D possibly corresponds to TRBD1 (6 bases). This CDR3 contains 16 residues. Deletions cut 5 bases from V and 0 bases from J, with 16 bases between. CDR1 and CDR2 from the germline V gene are MNHEY and SMNVEV (reference sequence). CDR3 region: CASSNHYREMNTEAFF. In DNA, the CDR3 is TGTGCCAGCAGTAATCACTACAGGGAAATGAACACTGAAGCTTTCTTT.

This chain joins TRBV10-1 and TRBJ1-1, with D perhaps matching TRBD1 (5 bases). V lost 3 bases to trimming and J lost 9 bases, with 11 bases between them. There are 12 residues in the CDR3. Germline V gives CDR1 WNHNN, CDR2 SYGVQD (reference sequence). The CDR3 is CASSDRQGKAFF. CDR3 nucleotide sequence: TGCGCCAGCAGTGACCGGCAGGGTAAAGCTTTCTTT.

This clone was seen a few times. The chain uses TRBV6-1 and TRBJ1-1; D ambiguous. The V end lost 5 bases, the J end lost 11 bases, and 12 bases lay between the germline ends. Germline V gene sequence: CDR1 MNHNS, CDR2 SASEGT. This CDR3 comprises 11 residues. CDR3 DNA sequence: TGTGCCAGCAGTTCCGGAGGTTGGGCTTTCTTT. As protein: CASSSGGWAFF.

The chain joins TRBV7-3 to TRBJ2-1; 8 bases match TRBD2. The V gene end was trimmed by 5 bases and the J gene end by 6 bases; junction bases not matched to a gene: 6. The V gene's germline CDR1 is SGHTA and CDR2 FQGTGA. This CDR3 is 14 amino acids long. The chain's CDR3 is CASSHSGSGNEQFF. The CDR3 bases are TGTGCCAGCAGCCACAGCGGGAGCGGCAATGAGCAGTTCTTC.

This chain connects TRBV27 to TRBJ2-1; no reliable D call. From germline, CDR1 is MNHEY and CDR2 SMNVEV (reference sequence). This CDR3 has 15 residues. V lost 1 base and J lost 4, with 11 bases in between. CDR3 coding DNA: TGTGCCAGCAGTTTATTAAGCGATACTTACAATGAGCAGTTCTTC. This translates into CASSLLSDTYNEQFF.

V and J are TRBV27 and TRBJ2-2, with 14 bases matching TRBD2. Trimming cost V 6 bases and J 0 bases; bases outside gene matches: 21. CDR3 length equals 23 residues. CDR1 and CDR2 from the germline V gene are MNHEY and SMNVEV (reference sequence). The DNA of the CDR3 is TGTGCCAGCAGCTACCGGTTAACCTTGTTAGGACTAGCGGGAGGAGCGAACACCGGGGAGCTGTTTTTT. Translating gives CASSYRLTLLGLAGGANTGELFF.

The chain carries TRBV27 and TRBJ2-3; 13 nucleotides match TRBD2. V trimming: 4 bases; J trimming: 13 bases; junction bases outside the gene matches: 2. The CDR3 extends over 12 amino acids. The germline gives CDR1 MNHEY, CDR2 SMNVEV (reference sequence). The CDR3 DNA reads as TGTGCCAGCAGTTCAGGACTAGCGGGAGAGTATTTT. Its protein product is CASSSGLAGEYF.